The 24 T cell receptor beta chains below were found in one sample sequenced in a study of identical twins. TCRdb re-analysed the 5' RACE reads in MiXCR, keeping a single row per CDR3 protein. The profile shows fewer than 800,000 distinct CDR3 sequences, around 7.5% of them singletons. This sample was also put to use in a study of yellow fever vaccine responses in identical twins.

Sequenced: PBMCs. These receptors were collected from a woman between 18 and 29 years old in good health.

This clonotype has at least ten counts. This chain joins TRBV15 and TRBJ2-2; 7 nucleotides line up with TRBD2. There are 14 residues in the CDR3. Germline CDR1 reads LNHNV; CDR2 reads YYDKDF (reference sequence). V was clipped by 6 bases and J by 5 bases; unmatched bases: 6. CDR3 sequence (DNA): TGTGCCACCAGACGACTAGCTGGAACCGGGGAGCTGTTTTTT. Translation: CATRRLAGTGELFF.

This clonotype appeared many times. CDR3 DNA: TGCGCCAGCAGCTTGGAGGGGACAGGACCGATCTCTGGAAACACCATATATTTT. It yields the protein CASSLEGTGPISGNTIYF. The chain recombines TRBV5-1 with TRBJ1-3; 8 bases align to TRBD1. There are 18 residues in the CDR3. Trimming at V came to 0 bases and at J to 0 bases, leaving 8 bases not matched to a gene. Per the germline V gene, CDR1 is SGHRS and CDR2 is YFSETQ.

CDR3 DNA sequence: TGTGCCAGCAGCCCACGGACAGGGGGCGGGGGCACTGAAGCTTTCTTT. Translating gives CASSPRTGGGGTEAFF. The chain carries TRBV9 and TRBJ1-1, with TRBD1 matching over 11 bases. The CDR3 has 16 amino acids. Germline trimming cut 4 bases from V and 4 bases from J; bases unmatched to any gene: 9. The germline V gene encodes CDR1 SGDLS and CDR2 YYNGEE.

The chain joins TRBV11-2 to TRBJ1-1, with unresolved D. Germline lookup yields CDR1 SGHAT and CDR2 FQNNGV. The CDR3 sequence is 13 residues long. Trimming cost V 3 bases and J 7 bases, with 12 bases left between them. This chain's CDR3 is CASSLAEHLEAFF. The CDR3, as DNA: TGTGCCAGCAGCTTGGCAGAACACCTTGAAGCTTTCTTT. The full variable domain, its missing parts supplied by reference TRBV11-2 and TRBJ1-1, is EAGVAQSPRYKIIEKRQSVAFWCNPISGHATLYWYQQILGQGPKLLIQFQNNGVVDDSQLPKDRFSAERLKGVDSTLKIQPAKLEDSAVYLCASSLAEHLEAFFGQGTRLTVV.

This clonotype was counted at least ten times. The gene calls are TRBV7-2 and TRBJ2-2; D gene uncertain. This CDR3 spans 14 amino acids. Germline-derived CDR1 and CDR2 are SGHTA and FQGNSA. Trimming removed 7 bases at V and 0 bases at J, with 9 bases between. The CDR3 here is CASMAVTNTGELFF. CDR3 DNA: TGTGCCAGCATGGCGGTAACGAACACCGGGGAGCTGTTTTTT.

The chain combines TRBV5-1 with TRBJ1-2; 9 bases agree with TRBD1. Germline V gives CDR1 SGHRS, CDR2 YFSETQ. This CDR3 is 13 amino acids long. With V trimmed by 4 bases and J by 7 bases, 5 bases remained unmatched. CDR3: CASSAGTGIGYTF. The CDR3 DNA sequence: TGCGCCAGCAGCGCCGGGACAGGGATTGGCTACACCTTC.

This clonotype showed up just a few times. The chain is built from TRBV5-1 and TRBJ2-3; 13 bases agree with TRBD2. The CDR3 is made up of 18 amino acids. V lost 2 bases and J lost 0; bases outside the gene matches: 6. CDR1 and CDR2 from the germline V gene are SGHRS and YFSETQ. In DNA form, the CDR3 reads TGCGCCAGCAGCTTCCGGACTAGCGGGAGCCCTAGCACAGATACGCAGTATTTT. Translating it yields CASSFRTSGSPSTDTQYF.

The rearrangement links TRBV6-1 to TRBJ1-2; D gene ambiguous. The CDR3 spans 13 residues. The V end lost 5 bases, the J end lost 4 bases, and 11 bases lay between the germline ends. Germline CDR1 and CDR2: MNHNS and SASEGT. The chain's CDR3 is CASSPGMSYGYTF. CDR3 DNA sequence: TGTGCCAGCAGTCCCGGCATGAGCTATGGCTACACCTTC.

This clonotype was counted ten times or more. The chain carries TRBV5-1 and TRBJ2-3, with 12 positions matching TRBD2. The CDR3 spans 17 residues. The junction had 5 bases not matched to a gene; V was cut back by 1 base and J by 2 bases. Per germline, CDR1 SGHRS and CDR2 YFSETQ. CDR3 nucleotide sequence: TGCGCCAGCAGCTTGTCTAGCGGGGGGGCGTTCACAGATACGCAGTATTTT. This encodes CASSLSSGGAFTDTQYF.

In this sample, this clonotype turned up a few times. This chain connects TRBV12-3 or TRBV12-4 to TRBJ1-2; TRBD1 might be the D (5 bases). The V gene lost 1 base and the J gene lost 4 bases, with 10 bases spanning the gap. The CDR3 is 14 amino acids. CDR3 nucleotide sequence: TGTGCCAGCAGTTTAGGGGACTCGATCTATGGCTACACCTTC. Residues: CASSLGDSIYGYTF.

This clonotype has more than one count but fewer than ten. The rearrangement uses TRBV7-7 and TRBJ2-1; TRBD2 matches at 8 bases. Germline V gene data show CDR1 as SSHAT and CDR2 as FNYEAQ (reference sequence). This CDR3 contains 17 residues. The V gene end was trimmed by 0 bases and the J gene end by 0 bases; junction bases not matched to a gene: 4. The CDR3 coding sequence is TGTGCCAGCAGCTTAGCCTTAGCGGGAAGCTCCTACAATGAGCAGTTCTTC. Amino acid sequence: CASSLALAGSSYNEQFF.

This clonotype was observed many times. The chain is built from TRBV24-1 and TRBJ2-1, with D perhaps matching TRBD2 (6 bases). Germline V lookup: CDR1 KGHDR, CDR2 SFDVKD. Trimming removed 7 bases from V and 8 bases from J, with 17 bases in between. This CDR3 has 14 amino acids. Here the CDR3 reads CATRRGPPSDEQFF. CDR3 nucleotides: TGTGCCACCAGGCGGGGCCCCCCGTCCGATGAGCAGTTCTTC.

This clonotype was seen a few times. This chain uses TRBV7-9 with TRBJ1-2, with D maybe TRBD1 (5 bases). The V end was cut by 4 bases, the J end by 8 bases, with 14 bases between. Germline assignment: CDR1 SEHNR and CDR2 FQNEAQ (reference sequence). This CDR3 has 13 residues. The CDR3 DNA follows: TGTGCCAGCAGCTCATCGGGGACCGACGGCTACACCTTC. Its translation is CASSSSGTDGYTF.

The rearrangement joins TRBV25-1 to TRBJ2-1; D may correspond to TRBD1 or TRBD2 (5 bases each). The V end was cut by 5 bases, the J end by 8 bases, with 10 bases between. The CDR3 runs to 12 residues. Germline CDR1 MGHDK, CDR2 SYGVNS. In nucleotides, the CDR3 is TGTGCCAGCAGTTGGGGGTTCGATGAGCAGTTCTTC. Its protein product is CASSWGFDEQFF.

This clonotype showed up just a few times. V usage is TRBV20-1 and J usage is TRBJ1-6, with 8 bases aligning to TRBD1. Germline V gene data show CDR1 as DFQATT and CDR2 as SNEGSKA (reference sequence). V lost 0 bases to trimming and J lost 7 bases; unmatched junction nucleotides: 5. The CDR3 loop spans 15 amino acids. The CDR3 DNA is TGCAGTGCTAGAGATTGGGGACAGGCCAATTCACCCCTCCACTTT. It is translated as CSARDWGQANSPLHF.

This clonotype was seen repeatedly, ten times or more. This rearrangement joins TRBV7-9 to TRBJ2-5; D is uncertain. The CDR3 spans 12 residues. Germline V gene data show CDR1 as SEHNR and CDR2 as FQNEAQ (reference sequence). Trimming took off 5 bases at V and 2 bases at J, with 6 bases between the two ends. In DNA, the CDR3 is TGTGCCAGCAGCCCTCAGCAAGAGACCCAGTACTTC. This codes for CASSPQQETQYF.

This clonotype was picked up many times. CDR3 in amino acids: CASSGPGGATNEKLFF. Here the CDR3 DNA reads TGCGCCAGCAGCGGTCCGGGGGGAGCAACTAATGAAAAACTGTTTTTT. The chain links TRBV5-1 to TRBJ1-4, with D possibly being TRBD1 (5 bases). With 4 bases removed from V and 0 bases from J, the gap between germline ends came to 13 bases. The V gene's germline CDR1 is SGHRS and CDR2 YFSETQ. This CDR3 is 16 amino acids long.

The J gene is TRBJ1-5, the V gene TRBV12-3 or TRBV12-4; D is possibly TRBD1 (6 bases). The V end was cut by 6 bases, the J end by 5 bases, with 17 bases between. CDR3 length: 15 amino acids. The CDR3 sequence: CASSPGGAGDQPQHF. CDR3 DNA: TGTGCCAGCAGCCCGGGGGGGGCGGGGGATCAGCCCCAGCATTTT.

The V call is TRBV5-1, the J call TRBJ2-7; 11 nucleotides line up with TRBD2. The CDR3 has 15 residues. Germline CDR1 SGHRS, CDR2 YFSETQ. V lost 1 base, J lost 4 bases, and 4 bases stayed unmatched. This chain's CDR3 is CASSLTSGSIYEQYF. CDR3 bases: TGCGCCAGCAGCTTGACTAGCGGGAGTATTTACGAGCAGTACTTC.

V gene TRBV7-2 combines with J gene TRBJ1-5; 10 nucleotides match TRBD1. Per the germline V gene, CDR1 is SGHTA and CDR2 is FQGNSA. The V gene end was trimmed by 5 bases and the J gene end by 7 bases; junction bases not matched to a gene: 5. The length of the CDR3 is 14 residues. The CDR3 region has the DNA TGTGCCAGCAGCCTTTGGACAGGGGGGCAGCCCCAGCATTTT. It specifies CASSLWTGGQPQHF.

This clonotype appeared a few times. The chain uses TRBV18 and TRBJ1-6; no definite D call. Germline-derived CDR1 and CDR2 are KGHSH and LQKENI. The CDR3 loop spans 14 amino acids. V was trimmed by 4 bases and J by 8 bases, leaving 12 bases between them. This chain's CDR3 is CASSLWVDDSPLHF. CDR3 coding DNA: TGTGCCAGCTCACTTTGGGTGGATGATTCACCCCTCCACTTT.

This clonotype appeared many times. This chain uses TRBV12-3 or TRBV12-4 with TRBJ2-1; 9 nucleotides align to TRBD2. This CDR3 is built from 16 residues. V gave up 7 bases and J gave up 1 base; unmatched junction bases: 8. CDR3 protein: CASTINSGRSYNEQFF. The CDR3 DNA follows: TGTGCCAGCACCATAAATAGCGGGAGATCCTACAATGAGCAGTTCTTC.

There are many counts of this clonotype. This sequence joins TRBV5-1 and TRBJ2-3; 8 positions agree with TRBD2. V lost 1 base and J lost 6; bases outside the gene matches: 4. There are 14 residues in the CDR3. Germline CDR1 and CDR2: SGHRS and YFSETQ. The CDR3 DNA reads as TGCGCCAGCAGCTTGTTTAGCGGGGAGGATACGCAGTATTTT. It codes for CASSLFSGEDTQYF. Variable domain in full (rest from reference TRBV5-1 and TRBJ2-3): KAGVTQTPRYLIKTRGQQVTLSCSPISGHRSVSWYQQTPGQGLQFLFEYFSETQRNKGNFPGRFSGRQFSNSRSEMNVSTLELGDSALYLCASSLFSGEDTQYFGPGTRLTVL.

This clonotype was seen a few times. The chain employs TRBV7-9 and TRBJ1-6; D is undetermined. V lost 0 bases and J lost 10, with 13 bases in between. This CDR3 contains 15 residues. CDR1 and CDR2 (germline): SEHNR, FQNEAQ (reference sequence). The CDR3 DNA reads TGTGCCAGCAGCTTAGCGGAGGAGCGGAGCTCACCCCTCCACTTT. Its translation: CASSLAEERSSPLHF.